The T cell receptor beta chain under discussion was sequenced for a study of cytomegalovirus exposure and HLA in healthy donors. This PCR relied on a set of 60 Vbeta primers and 13 Jbeta primers. Profiling relied on immunoSEQ multiplex PCR, and the TCRdb table lists in-frame clones only, not all of them. The sample consists of approximately 160,000 clones, 76% of them appearing once. Findings and caveats of the study: An analysis was carried out later, and it reportedly showed fewer N-insertions in an Asian-associated ancestry cluster than the 666-donor mean. In a later analysis, most CMV-associated TCR beta chains appeared HLA-restricted.

A remark on this clone: Its matching antigen is unknown.

Healthy bone marrow donors made up the donors. Sequencing was carried out using PBMCs. The clonotype originates from a female donor in good health and CMV-seronegative.

The CDR3 spells CASIPRGGFGYTF. CDR3 in DNA: TGTGCCAGCATTCCTAGGGGGGGTTTCGGCTACACCTTC. The rearrangement links TRBV28 to TRBJ1-2; weak D call: TRBD1 (6 bases). The V gene lost 7 bases and the J gene lost 8 bases, with 17 bases spanning the gap. The length of the CDR3 is 13 residues. From germline, CDR1 is MDHEN and CDR2 SYDVKM.